The 19 T cell receptor beta chains below all came from one sample that was sequenced in a study of T cell responses to AZD1222 COVID-19 vaccine. The data were produced by immunoSEQ multiplex PCR, yet TCRdb's version contains in-frame clones alone and is incomplete. The table includes around 45,000 clones, over 75% detected once. This sample comprised peripheral blood, obtained 28 days after the second dose of the MenACWY control vaccine. The receptors stem from an adult who received the MenACWY meningococcal vaccine as a control.

This clone was seen once. This chain uses TRBV10-2 with TRBJ1-1; D is ambiguous. Germline V gene data show CDR1 as WSHSY and CDR2 as SAAADI. Trimming cost V 9 bases and J 0 bases, with 11 bases left between them. The CDR3 runs 13 residues. CDR3 nucleotide sequence: TGCGCCAGTCAGGAGGGAATGAACACTGAAGCTTTCTTT. Amino acid sequence: CASQEGMNTEAFF.

The rearrangement uses TRBV5-5 and TRBJ1-3, with 11 positions matching TRBD1. V dropped 4 bases and J dropped 2; count of bases not matched to a gene: 2. Germline CDR1 SGHKS, CDR2 YYEKEE (reference sequence). The CDR3 covers 15 residues. In nucleotides, the CDR3 is TGTGCCAGCAGCGGGGGACAGGGGGCTGGAAACACCATATATTTT. This sequence encodes CASSGGQGAGNTIYF.

V gene TRBV10-2 combines with J gene TRBJ2-1; D gene ambiguous. The CDR3 has 14 amino acids. Germline V gene sequence: CDR1 WSHSY, CDR2 SAAADI. With 8 bases removed from V and 0 bases from J, the gap between germline ends came to 11 bases. This chain's CDR3 is CASRRSSSYNEQFF. The CDR3 nucleotides are TGCGCCAGCCGGCGCTCAAGCTCCTACAATGAGCAGTTCTTC.

This rearrangement joins TRBV30 to TRBJ2-1; weak D call: TRBD2 (6 bases). Per germline, CDR1 GTSNPN and CDR2 SVGIG (reference sequence). Between the trimmed V and J ends, which lost 2 bases and 8 bases, there was a span of 10 bases. This CDR3 has 12 residues. The CDR3 DNA reads as TGTGCCTGGAGTTCGACTAGGTATGAGCAGTTCTTC. Amino acids: CAWSSTRYEQFF.

This chain connects TRBV19 to TRBJ1-1; D ambiguous. The CDR3 contains 15 residues. The ends were cut back, 1 base at V and 6 bases at J, with 15 bases in the middle. CDR1 is LNHDA, CDR2 SQIVND, per germline (reference sequence). CDR3 sequence: CASSIGGRQSPEAFF. DNA of the CDR3: TGTGCCAGTAGTATAGGAGGGAGGCAGTCCCCTGAAGCTTTCTTT.

This clone was detected once. One end of the junction fails to match germline, which may point to a read error. This sequence joins TRBV27 and TRBJ2-7; TRBD2 matches 10 bases. From germline, CDR1 is MNHEY and CDR2 SMNVEV (reference sequence). The CDR3 sequence is 14 residues long. The DNA of the CDR3 is TGTGCCAGCAGTCCTCGGGGGGCTAGCGGGAGTTTTGTTTTC. Protein: CASSPRGASGSFVF.

V gene TRBV6-5 combines with J gene TRBJ1-1, with D perhaps TRBD1 (5 bases). V dropped 0 bases and J dropped 7 bases, with 12 bases sitting between them. CDR3 length: 14 amino acids. Germline CDR1 MNHEY, CDR2 SVGAGI. In DNA, the CDR3 is TGTGCCAGCAGTTACTCAAAGGGTAGGGGTGAAGCTTTCTTT. Translating it yields CASSYSKGRGEAFF.

The chain joins TRBV4-1 to TRBJ1-5; D gene ambiguous. Looked up from germline, CDR1 is MGHRA and CDR2 is YSYEKL. The V end lost 0 bases, the J end lost 7 bases, and 7 bases lay between the germline ends. CDR3 size: 13 residues. CDR3 loop: CASSQDLGQPQHF. CDR3 in DNA: TGCGCCAGCAGCCAAGATTTAGGGCAGCCCCAGCATTTT.

V is TRBV30 and J is TRBJ1-3; D remains unclear. V was cut by 5 bases and J by 6 bases, with 17 bases left in between. Per germline, CDR1 GTSNPN and CDR2 SVGIG (reference sequence). The CDR3 has 14 amino acids. The CDR3, as DNA: TGTGCCTGGGCCGGCGGGTACCCTAAAAACACCATATATTTT. Amino acids: CAWAGGYPKNTIYF.

The genes are TRBV10-1 and TRBJ2-1; maybe TRBD1 (5 bases). Trimming pared 5 bases from V and 8 bases from J, leaving 10 bases between. The CDR3 runs 12 residues. Germline loops: CDR1 WNHNN, CDR2 SYGVQD (reference sequence). The DNA of the CDR3 is TGCGCCAGCAGTCCGGACACTCATGAGCAGTTCTTC. Amino acids: CASSPDTHEQFF.

CDR3 DNA sequence: TGTGCCACCGCGACAGGGTATACTGAAGCTTTCTTT. This gives the protein CATATGYTEAFF. The rearrangement links TRBV28 to TRBJ1-1; TRBD1 matches at 7 bases. Germline values: CDR1 MDHEN, CDR2 SYDVKM. V dropped 10 bases and J dropped 5; count of bases not matched to a gene: 7. This CDR3 is 12 amino acids long.

The V call is TRBV28, the J call TRBJ1-5; D is perhaps TRBD1 (5 bases). This CDR3 is built from 17 residues. The V gene's germline CDR1 is MDHEN and CDR2 SYDVKM. Trimming removed 4 bases from V and 0 bases from J, with 16 bases in between. CDR3 loop: CASSSFRQTVSNQPQHF. Here the CDR3 DNA reads TGTGCCAGCAGTTCGTTTAGACAGACGGTTAGCAATCAGCCCCAGCATTTT.

The rearrangement links TRBV3-1 (or the pseudogene TRBV3-2) to TRBJ1-6, with TRBD1 matching over 7 bases. The CDR3 spans 14 residues. The germline CDR1 and CDR2 sequences are LGHDT and YNNKEL (reference sequence). Trimming cost V 1 base and J 10 bases; bases outside gene matches: 4. The CDR3: CASSQARGNSPLHF. The CDR3 coding sequence is TGTGCCAGCAGCCAAGCCAGGGGGAACTCACCCCTCCACTTT.

The chain joins TRBV6-5 to TRBJ1-1; D not resolved. Trimming took 5 bases from V and 0 from J, leaving 13 bases between them. CDR3 length: 15 amino acids. Germline CDR1 MNHEY, CDR2 SVGAGI. The chain's CDR3 is CASSPRTVMNTEAFF. Written as DNA, the CDR3 is TGTGCCAGCAGTCCCCGGACGGTAATGAACACTGAAGCTTTCTTT.

V gene TRBV5-1 combines with J gene TRBJ1-1, with D possibly TRBD1 on 5 matching bases. Between the trimmed V and J ends, which lost 4 bases and 0 bases, there was a span of 13 bases. CDR1 and CDR2 (germline): SGHRS, YFSETQ. The CDR3 covers 15 residues. CDR3 amino acids: CASSREGNMNTEAFF. CDR3 nucleotides: TGCGCCAGCAGCAGGGAGGGGAACATGAACACTGAAGCTTTCTTT.

This clone was recorded once. The genes are TRBV30 and TRBJ1-1, with D unresolved. CDR3 length: 14 amino acids. Deletions cut 0 bases from V and 7 bases from J, with 15 bases between. Germline V lookup: CDR1 GTSNPN, CDR2 SVGIG (reference sequence). This CDR3 reads CAWSVLPLGGEAFF. CDR3 DNA: TGTGCCTGGAGTGTACTCCCTCTGGGAGGTGAAGCTTTCTTT.

The V gene is TRBV5-1, the J gene TRBJ2-3; D not certain. Germline CDR1 is SGHRS and CDR2 is YFSETQ. The V end lost 1 base, the J end lost 6 bases, and 12 bases lay between the germline ends. The CDR3 sequence is 14 residues long. Here the CDR3 DNA reads TGCGCCAGCAGCTTGAATTCGGCGGAGGATACGCAGTATTTT. Protein sequence: CASSLNSAEDTQYF.

V gene TRBV15 combines with J gene TRBJ2-5, with no clear D. V lost 0 bases, J lost 5 bases, and 13 bases lay in between. This CDR3 region has 15 residues. Looked up from germline, CDR1 is LNHNV and CDR2 is YYDKDF (reference sequence). CDR3 region: CATSRDITVRETQYF. The CDR3 bases are TGTGCCACCAGCAGAGATATAACGGTCCGGGAGACCCAGTACTTC. Using reference TRBV15 and TRBJ2-5 for the parts outside the CDR3, the full variable domain is DAMVIQNPRYQVTQFGKPVTLSCSQTLNHNVMYWYQQKSSQAPKLLFHYYDKDFNNEADTPDNFQSRRPNTSFCFLDIRSPGLGDTAMYLCATSRDITVRETQYFGPGTRLLVL.

The rearrangement links TRBV4-1 to TRBJ1-2; maybe TRBD1 (6 bases). This CDR3 region has 15 residues. Trimming left V 2 bases short and J 2 bases short, with 12 bases between. Germline-derived CDR1 and CDR2 are MGHRA and YSYEKL. CDR3 sequence reads: CASSQLIQGNYGYTF. DNA for the CDR3: TGCGCCAGCAGCCAACTAATTCAGGGGAACTATGGCTACACCTTC.